These 21 T cell receptor beta chains were all obtained from the same sample, sequenced in a study of blood T cell repertoires in COVID-19. Sequenced by immunoSEQ multiplex PCR; TCRdb stores in-frame clones only, minus some. The sample shows more than 40,000 clones, 86% of them seen only once. The sequencing sample was made of peripheral blood. Receptors were obtained from a man in his fifties or sixties with active or convalescent COVID-19.

This sequence joins TRBV3-1 (or the pseudogene TRBV3-2) and TRBJ1-2; TRBD1 matches at 7 bases. The J segment lost 2 bases and the V segment lost 3 bases, leaving 6 bases of the junction unmatched. CDR3 size: 15 residues. In germline, CDR1 is LGHDT, CDR2 YNNKEL (reference sequence). The CDR3 spells CASSHLGQENYGYTF. CDR3 DNA sequence: TGTGCCAGCAGCCACTTAGGACAGGAGAACTATGGCTACACCTTC.

J is TRBJ2-7 and V is TRBV18; weak D call: TRBD1 (7 bases). Germline loops: CDR1 KGHSH, CDR2 LQKENI. The V gene lost 6 bases and the J gene lost 3 bases, with 15 bases spanning the gap. The CDR3 totals 14 residues. The CDR3 here is CASSPQGGFYEQYF. CDR3 nucleotides: TGTGCCAGCTCGCCCCAGGGGGGATTCTACGAGCAGTACTTC.

The chain combines TRBV10-3 with TRBJ2-7, with TRBD2 as a possible D gene (6 bases). Per germline, CDR1 ENHRY and CDR2 SYGVKD. The CDR3 consists of 14 residues. Trimming removed 6 bases from V and 3 bases from J, with 15 bases in between. The CDR3 spells CAIRGDFGNYEQYF. The DNA for the CDR3 is TGTGCCATCAGGGGGGACTTCGGTAACTACGAGCAGTACTTC.

V and J are TRBV30 and TRBJ1-2; D might be TRBD1 (5 bases). The germline V gene encodes CDR1 GTSNPN and CDR2 SVGIG (reference sequence). Deletions cut 0 bases from V and 12 bases from J, with 14 bases between. The CDR3 covers 12 residues. Here the CDR3 DNA reads TGTGCCTGGAGTGTCAGGCAGGGAGGTGACACCTTC. It translates to CAWSVRQGGDTF.

The chain combines TRBV19 with TRBJ1-1; 8 bases fit TRBD1. The CDR3 extends over 15 amino acids. Germline values: CDR1 LNHDA, CDR2 SQIVND (reference sequence). J gave up 8 bases and V 4 bases, and 12 bases lay outside the gene matches. Written as DNA, the CDR3 is TGTGCCAGTAGTACCCCCTCACTCGGGACAGGCGAAGCTTTCTTT. Translation: CASSTPSLGTGEAFF.

The rearrangement joins TRBV28 to TRBJ2-1, with 7 bases that match TRBD1. This CDR3 region has 16 residues. V shed 3 bases and J 4 bases; nucleotides not matched to a gene: 9. Germline CDR1 reads MDHEN; CDR2 reads SYDVKM. The CDR3 sequence is CASSLPFLTGYNEQFF. CDR3 coding DNA: TGTGCCAGCAGTTTGCCCTTTTTGACAGGGTACAATGAGCAGTTCTTC.

The V and J genes are TRBV5-4 and TRBJ2-3, with D hard to call. The CDR3 length is 12 residues. Trimming pared 0 bases from V and 11 bases from J, leaving 10 bases between. Germline V gives CDR1 SGHNT, CDR2 YYREEE (reference sequence). CDR3 bases: TGTGCCAGCAGCTTGGAGCAAAACCGGCAGTATTTT. This codes for CASSLEQNRQYF.

This chain connects TRBV3-1 (or the pseudogene TRBV3-2) to TRBJ1-6, with 8 bases that match TRBD1. CDR1 and CDR2 from the germline V gene are LGHDT and YNNKEL (reference sequence). Trimming took 4 bases from V and 9 from J; bases not matched to a gene: 8. The CDR3 has 15 residues. The CDR3 sequence: CASSLYQGASSPLHF. The CDR3 DNA sequence: TGTGCCAGCAGCCTATATCAGGGGGCGAGTTCACCCCTCCACTTT.

The V and J genes are TRBV4-2 and TRBJ1-2, with D possibly TRBD1 on 5 matching bases. Germline lookup yields CDR1 LGHNA and CDR2 YNFKEQ. The CDR3 extends over 15 amino acids. Deletions cut 0 bases from V and 3 bases from J, with 11 bases between. The CDR3: CASSQDWGDYYGYTF. For the CDR3, the DNA is TGTGCCAGCAGCCAAGATTGGGGGGACTACTATGGCTACACCTTC.

This clone was seen more than once but under ten times. The genes are TRBV5-4 and TRBJ1-2; TRBD1 matches at 9 bases. This CDR3 is built from 17 residues. CDR1 and CDR2 (germline): SGHNT, YYREEE (reference sequence). With V trimmed by 0 bases and J by 3 bases, 9 bases remained unmatched. CDR3 sequence: CASSLVMLGTGHYGYTF. CDR3 coding DNA: TGTGCCAGCAGCTTGGTTATGCTAGGGACAGGGCACTATGGCTACACCTTC.

The chain is built from TRBV12-3 or TRBV12-4 and TRBJ2-3, with 8 bases fitting TRBD2. CDR3 length: 13 residues. With 7 bases clipped from V and 4 bases from J, the junction kept 4 bases outside the gene matches. The CDR3 coding sequence is TGTGCCAGCACTGGACTAGCATCAGATACGCAGTATTTT. Translation gives CASTGLASDTQYF.

The chain combines TRBV5-1 with TRBJ2-2, with D maybe TRBD1 (6 bases). Germline CDR1 SGHRS, CDR2 YFSETQ. CDR3 length equals 15 residues. Trimming stripped 1 base from V and 4 bases from J, with 11 bases between. The chain's CDR3 is CASSLQGRSTGELFF. CDR3 DNA: TGCGCCAGCAGCTTGCAGGGGCGCAGCACCGGGGAGCTGTTTTTT.

The rearrangement joins TRBV19 to TRBJ1-5; D possibly corresponds to TRBD1 (6 bases). CDR3 size: 13 residues. The germline V gene has CDR1 LNHDA and CDR2 SQIVND (reference sequence). With 8 bases removed from V and 0 bases from J, the gap between germline ends came to 8 bases. The CDR3 sequence is CASGDNSNQPQHF. The CDR3 DNA reads TGTGCCAGTGGGGACAATAGCAATCAGCCCCAGCATTTT.

V and J are TRBV3-1 (or the pseudogene TRBV3-2) and TRBJ1-1; TRBD1 agrees at 8 bases. This CDR3 spans 13 amino acids. Germline V CDR1 and CDR2: LGHDT, YNNKEL (reference sequence). Trimming cost V 3 bases and J 8 bases; bases outside gene matches: 5. Written as DNA, the CDR3 is TGTGCCAGCAGCCAGAGGACAGGGAAGGAAGCTTTCTTT. This translates into CASSQRTGKEAFF.

This chain uses TRBV4-1 with TRBJ1-2, with D uncertain. The CDR3 contains 13 residues. V was shortened by 4 bases and J by 4 bases, with 10 bases between the two germline ends. Germline CDR1 reads MGHRA; CDR2 reads YSYEKL. The CDR3 loop is CASSPRDTYGYTF. For the CDR3, the DNA is TGCGCCAGCAGCCCCCGCGACACCTATGGCTACACCTTC.

The sample holds a few counts of this clone. The rearrangement joins TRBV11-2 to TRBJ1-4, with D possibly TRBD1 on 6 matching bases. The CDR3 has 16 amino acids. Germline V gene lookup returns CDR1 SGHAT and CDR2 FQNNGV. V was trimmed by 0 bases and J by 5 bases, leaving 13 bases between them. CDR3 nucleotide sequence: TGTGCCAGCAGCTTAGACCGCAGGGGTAGGAATGAAAAACTGTTTTTT. Residues: CASSLDRRGRNEKLFF.

This sequence joins TRBV28 and TRBJ2-7; TRBD2 aligns across 9 bases. The CDR3 has 15 amino acids. Trimming took 1 base from V and 3 from J; bases not matched to a gene: 4. Germline V gene data show CDR1 as MDHEN and CDR2 as SYDVKM. CDR3 in amino acids: CASSLLAGVLYEQYF. In nucleotides, the CDR3 is TGTGCCAGCAGTTTATTAGCGGGGGTACTCTACGAGCAGTACTTC.

The J gene is TRBJ2-3, the V gene TRBV18, with 14 bases identical to TRBD2. The J segment lost 0 bases and the V segment lost 4 bases, leaving 9 bases of the junction unmatched. Germline CDR1 KGHSH, CDR2 LQKENI. The CDR3 sequence is 19 residues long. CDR3 loop: CASSRTSGGLSSSTDTQYF. DNA of the CDR3: TGTGCCAGCTCACGGACTAGCGGGGGGCTTTCTTCTAGCACAGATACGCAGTATTTT.

The V gene is TRBV2, the J gene TRBJ2-7, with D tentatively TRBD1 (5 bases). The CDR3 runs to 12 residues. Germline V CDR1 and CDR2: SNHLY, FYNNEI. Trimming left V 4 bases short and J 2 bases short, with 6 bases between. The CDR3, as DNA: TGTGCCAGCAGTGGGACAACCTACGAGCAGTACTTC. It translates to CASSGTTYEQYF.

The chain employs TRBV5-1 and TRBJ1-4; 8 bases agree with TRBD1. The germline V gene has CDR1 SGHRS and CDR2 YFSETQ. With 4 bases clipped from V and 1 base from J, the junction kept 3 bases outside the gene matches. The CDR3 contains 15 residues. The CDR3 protein is CASSRTGGTNEKLFF. The CDR3 DNA reads TGCGCCAGCAGCCGCACAGGGGGAACTAATGAAAAACTGTTTTTT.

The chain recombines TRBV14 with TRBJ1-6; 7 positions agree with TRBD1. V dropped 4 bases and J dropped 9; count of bases not matched to a gene: 6. CDR3 length equals 14 residues. Germline assignment: CDR1 SGHDN and CDR2 FVKESK. In DNA form, the CDR3 reads TGTGCCAGCAGCCGCGGCAGGGGGAGTTCACCCCTCCACTTT. It specifies CASSRGRGSSPLHF.